This TCR beta chain was captured by sequencing in a study of T cell repertoires in cytomegalovirus infection. Overall study context: As its CMV epitopes, the study selected recently identified HLA-C-restricted and well-studied HLA-B-restricted targets. CMV infection together with matching HLA type was indicated by public TCR beta signatures. Study-level findings and limits: Ex vivo responses were dominated by HLA-C-restricted CMV-specific TCR beta clonotypes. Individuals carrying CMV plus the relevant HLA were identified by cumulative frequency of public TCR beta families.

In germline, CDR1 is MNHNY, CDR2 SVGAGI (reference sequence). The CDR3 contains 17 residues. TCRdb passed the reads through MiXCR, listing each CDR3 protein once. The data contain fewer than 1,000,000 distinct CDR3 sequences, about a third of them singletons. This clonotype came up once. The antigen remains unidentified. Germline and junction disagree at one end, which may indicate a read error. The TCR originated in a human donor in good health (CMV status not recorded). Some clones in this sample may be carry-over from other donors' samples. The rearrangement joins TRBV6-6 to TRBJ1-1, with TRBD1 matching 8 bases. The sample consisted of cultured CD8+ T cells from PBMCs, taken from culture after CMV antigen stimulation. CDR3: CANSYTRGLGIFTEAFF. The CDR3 DNA is TGTGCCAACAGTTACACCAGGGGGCTGGGAATATTCACTGAAGCTTTCTTT.